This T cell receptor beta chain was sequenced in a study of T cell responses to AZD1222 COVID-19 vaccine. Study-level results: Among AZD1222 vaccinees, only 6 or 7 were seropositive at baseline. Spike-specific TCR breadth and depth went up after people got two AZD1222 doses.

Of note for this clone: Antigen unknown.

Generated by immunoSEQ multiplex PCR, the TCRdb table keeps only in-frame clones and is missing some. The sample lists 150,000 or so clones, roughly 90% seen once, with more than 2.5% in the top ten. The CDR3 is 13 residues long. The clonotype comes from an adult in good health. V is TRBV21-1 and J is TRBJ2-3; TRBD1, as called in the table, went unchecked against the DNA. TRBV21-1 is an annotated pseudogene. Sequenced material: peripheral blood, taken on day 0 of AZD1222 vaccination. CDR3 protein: CASSIQTRDTQYF. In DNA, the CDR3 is TGTGCCAGCAGCATTCAGACACGGGATACGCAGTATTTT.